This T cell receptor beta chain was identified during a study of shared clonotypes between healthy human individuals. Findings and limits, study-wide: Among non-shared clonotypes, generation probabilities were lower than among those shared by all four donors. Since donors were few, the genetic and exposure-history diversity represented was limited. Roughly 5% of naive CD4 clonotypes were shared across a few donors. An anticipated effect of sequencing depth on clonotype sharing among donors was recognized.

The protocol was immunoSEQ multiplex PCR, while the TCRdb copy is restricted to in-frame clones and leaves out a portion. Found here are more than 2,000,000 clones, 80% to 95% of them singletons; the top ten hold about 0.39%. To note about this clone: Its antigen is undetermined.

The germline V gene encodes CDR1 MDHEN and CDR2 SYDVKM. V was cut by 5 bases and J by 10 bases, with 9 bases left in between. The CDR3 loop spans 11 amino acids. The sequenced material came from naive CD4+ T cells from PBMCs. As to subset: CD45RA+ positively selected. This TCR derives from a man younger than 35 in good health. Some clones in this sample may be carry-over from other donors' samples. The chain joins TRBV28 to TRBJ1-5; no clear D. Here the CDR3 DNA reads TGTGCCAGCAGTGGTAGGGATCCCCAGCATTTT. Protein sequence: CASSGRDPQHF.